This TCR beta chain was documented in a study of T cells after yellow fever vaccination. Overall study: SMART-Seq v4 Ultra Low Input prepared libraries from low-cell fractions. General study findings and limits: The secondary response showed a weaker magnitude and a faster peak, day 5 versus 15. Most primary-vaccination clones recurred post-booster (approximately 96% CD4, 88% CD8).

This clonotype turned up a few times. Its antigen is undetermined. Per germline, CDR1 MDHEN and CDR2 SYDVKM. V dropped 6 bases and J dropped 5; count of bases not matched to a gene: 12. The CDR3 is 15 residues long. By 5'RACE template switching, TCR cDNA was produced, with a universal primer site and UMIs added in the process. TCRdb reprocessed the 5' RACE reads with MiXCR, giving one entry per CDR3 protein. The repertoire includes approximately 600,000 distinct CDR3 sequences, approximately 13% of them detected once, and 14% to 15% sits in the top ten. This clonotype originated in a young man who received the YFV17D yellow fever vaccine. The material sequenced was PBMCs, taken on the day of the yellow fever booster vaccination. V is TRBV28 and J is TRBJ2-7, with 8 nucleotides matching TRBD2. In DNA form, the CDR3 reads TGTGCCAGCAGGAACAGGGTAGCGGGACGGAACGAGCAGTACTTC. It encodes CASRNRVAGRNEQYF.